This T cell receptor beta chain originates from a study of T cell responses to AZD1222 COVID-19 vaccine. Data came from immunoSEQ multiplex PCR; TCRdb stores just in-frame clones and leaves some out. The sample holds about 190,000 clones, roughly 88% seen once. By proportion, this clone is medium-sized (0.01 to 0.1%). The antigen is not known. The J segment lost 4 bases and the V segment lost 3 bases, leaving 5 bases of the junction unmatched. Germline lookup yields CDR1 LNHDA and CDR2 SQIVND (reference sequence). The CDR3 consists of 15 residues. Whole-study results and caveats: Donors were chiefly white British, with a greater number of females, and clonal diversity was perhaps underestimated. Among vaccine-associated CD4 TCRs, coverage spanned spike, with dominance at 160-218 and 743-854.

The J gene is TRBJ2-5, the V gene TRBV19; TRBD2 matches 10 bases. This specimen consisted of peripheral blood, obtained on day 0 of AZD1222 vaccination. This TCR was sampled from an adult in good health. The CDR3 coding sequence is TGTGCCAGTAGTATTCCAGCGGGGGGGCCAGAGACCCAGTACTTC. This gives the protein CASSIPAGGPETQYF.